Only one count was recorded for the clone carrying this T cell receptor beta chain. The repertoire was sequenced with immunoSEQ multiplex PCR; TCRdb's copy has only in-frame clones and lacks some. Found here are 190,000 or so clones, about 86% of them singletons; the top ten hold approximately 0.93%. The data were obtained in a study of blood T cell repertoires in COVID-19. Germline V gives CDR1 MDHEN, CDR2 SYDVKM. V was pared by 1 base and J by 1 base, with 10 bases between. The CDR3 consists of 15 residues. This TCR came from a woman aged 18 to 35 who had recovered from COVID-19. The rearrangement uses TRBV28 and TRBJ1-2; D remains unclear. Sequencing was performed on peripheral blood. The CDR3 DNA is TGTGCCAGCAGTTTATTGAGCGCGTTTAACTATGGCTACACCTTC. It yields the protein CASSLLSAFNYGYTF.